A single sample is the source of the 4 T cell receptor beta chains below, sequenced in a study of cytomegalovirus exposure and HLA in healthy donors. The PCR was carried out with 60 Vbeta primers and 13 Jbeta primers. TCRdb's table, derived via immunoSEQ multiplex PCR, lists solely in-frame clones and lacks some. The sample yields around 140,000 clones, around three quarters seen once. Sample: PBMCs. These receptors originate from a middle-aged man in good health and CMV-seropositive.

The chain links TRBV7-3 to TRBJ2-1, with TRBD1 matching over 9 bases. CDR1 SGHTA and CDR2 FQGTGA come from the germline V gene. The CDR3 is 15 amino acids. Trimming at V came to 1 base and at J to 7 bases, leaving 5 bases not matched to a gene. Written as DNA, the CDR3 is TGTGCCAGCAGCTTAAGCGGACAGGGGAGGAATGAGCAGTTCTTC. It is translated as CASSLSGQGRNEQFF.

Here the CDR3 DNA reads TGTGCCAGCAGTTTGACCGGTCTCAGGGGCACCGGTGGGGAGCTGTTTTTT. Encoded protein: CASSLTGLRGTGGELFF. V usage is TRBV28 and J usage is TRBJ2-2, with a weak D call TRBD1 (6 bases). In germline, CDR1 is MDHEN, CDR2 SYDVKM. This CDR3 region has 17 residues. Deletions cut 3 bases from V and 8 bases from J, with 22 bases between.

The chain carries TRBV9 and TRBJ2-5; unclear D gene. V shed 0 bases and J shed 0 bases, with 6 bases lying between them. The CDR3 has 14 amino acids. The germline gives CDR1 SGDLS, CDR2 YYNGEE. The chain's CDR3 is CASSVGRHQETQYF. CDR3 bases: TGTGCCAGCAGCGTAGGCAGGCACCAAGAGACCCAGTACTTC.

The gene calls are TRBV30 and TRBJ1-1, with D uncertain. CDR1 GTSNPN and CDR2 SVGIG come from the germline V gene (reference sequence). CDR3 length equals 12 residues. The germline V and J ends were trimmed by 1 base and 5 bases, with 8 bases remaining between them. CDR3 DNA sequence: TGTGCCTGGAGTGACAGTAGAACTGAAGCTTTCTTT. Protein sequence: CAWSDSRTEAFF.